This TCR beta chain was captured in a study of blood T cell repertoires in COVID-19. Study-wide context: T cells, B-cell-depleted T cells, or PBMCs supplied cDNA or gDNA.

From germline, CDR1 is MNHEY and CDR2 SVGAGI. This CDR3 contains 15 residues. Trimming cost V 4 bases and J 8 bases, with 18 bases left between them. In its sample, this clone was seen once. Using immunoSEQ multiplex PCR, the repertoire was profiled, and TCRdb retains in-frame clones only, with some absent. The sample has 250,000 to 350,000 clones, around nine tenths seen once. Source material: peripheral blood. The TCR originated in a woman aged 60-75 years with acute or convalescent COVID-19. The chain is built from TRBV6-5 and TRBJ2-1; maybe TRBD1 (6 bases). CDR3 bases: TGTGCCAGCAGTTTCGGGACACCCAAGAGGTATGAGCAGTTCTTC. It codes for CASSFGTPKRYEQFF.